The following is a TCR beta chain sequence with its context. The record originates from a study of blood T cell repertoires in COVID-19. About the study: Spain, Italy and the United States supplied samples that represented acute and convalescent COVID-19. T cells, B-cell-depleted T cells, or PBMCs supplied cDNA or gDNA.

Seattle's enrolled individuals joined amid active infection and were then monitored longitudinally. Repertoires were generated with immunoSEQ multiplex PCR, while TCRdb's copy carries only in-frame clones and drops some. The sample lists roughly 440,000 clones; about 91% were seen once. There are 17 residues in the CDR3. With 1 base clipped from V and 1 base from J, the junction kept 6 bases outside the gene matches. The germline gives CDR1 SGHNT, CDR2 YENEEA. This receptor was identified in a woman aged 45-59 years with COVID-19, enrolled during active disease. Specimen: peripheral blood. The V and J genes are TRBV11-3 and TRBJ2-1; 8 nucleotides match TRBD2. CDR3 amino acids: CASSLGGGSLSYNEQFF. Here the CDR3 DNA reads TGTGCCAGCAGCTTAGGCGGGGGGTCGTTATCCTACAATGAGCAGTTCTTC.